What follows are 3 T cell receptor beta chains derived from one specimen sequenced in a study of OX40 agonist ivuxolimab in advanced cancers. Clones were sequenced by immunoSEQ multiplex PCR, and TCRdb holds only the in-frame ones, with some missing. The profile shows tens of thousands of clones, about 87% of them singletons. The specimen comprised CD4+ or CD8+ T cells sorted from blood, sampled in a trial of the OX40 agonist ivuxolimab. The receptors here all came from an adult with an advanced solid tumor such as melanoma, head and neck, liver or kidney cancer.

The chain has TRBV9 and TRBJ1-2, with 10 positions matching TRBD1. This CDR3 comprises 17 residues. Germline V gene data show CDR1 as SGDLS and CDR2 as YYNGEE. With V trimmed by 2 bases and J by 1 base, 8 bases remained unmatched. CDR3 region: CASSVGQGTNYNYGYTF. In DNA form, the CDR3 reads TGTGCCAGCAGCGTGGGACAGGGGACAAACTATAACTATGGCTACACCTTC.

This clone has only one observation. The chain joins TRBV28 to TRBJ1-3; D gene ambiguous. The CDR3 is 16 residues long. V was pared by 4 bases and J by 1 base, with 14 bases between. Germline values: CDR1 MDHEN, CDR2 SYDVKM. In DNA form, the CDR3 reads TGTGCCAGCAGTTCCCCTCGGGGAGCATCTGGAAACACCATATATTTT. Translated: CASSSPRGASGNTIYF.

This rearrangement joins TRBV6-1 to TRBJ2-5; 8 bases are shared with TRBD1. CDR3 length: 14 residues. V trimming: 5 bases; J trimming: 2 bases; junction bases outside the gene matches: 4. Germline V gene sequence: CDR1 MNHNS, CDR2 SASEGT. CDR3 in DNA: TGTGCCAGCAGTTGGACAGGGATACAAGAGACCCAGTACTTC. Protein sequence: CASSWTGIQETQYF.